These 32 T cell receptor beta chains came from one sample sequenced in a study of chemoradiotherapy in HPV16-positive cancers. The assay was immunoSEQ multiplex PCR, and TCRdb's table has in-frame clones only and misses some. Of some 5,000 clones listed, about 89% are singletons. The sequenced sample was blood, obtained from a patient who underwent chemoradiotherapy. These receptors came from a human donor with HPV-associated anogenital cancer.

The V and J genes are TRBV28 and TRBJ2-7; 10 bases fit TRBD1. V trimming: 4 bases; J trimming: 0 bases; junction bases outside the gene matches: 0. This CDR3 comprises 14 residues. The germline CDR1 and CDR2 sequences are MDHEN and SYDVKM. CDR3 coding DNA: TGTGCCAGCAGTTGGACAGGGGGCTCCTACGAGCAGTACTTC. This sequence encodes CASSWTGGSYEQYF.

The V and J genes are TRBV4-2 and TRBJ1-5; D is possibly TRBD1 (6 bases). The CDR3 loop spans 15 amino acids. The germline CDR1 and CDR2 sequences are LGHNA and YNFKEQ. V was clipped by 1 base and J by 0 bases, with 7 bases between them. The CDR3 region has the DNA TGTGCCAGCAGCCAAGGGGACACTAGCAATCAGCCCCAGCATTTT. Amino acids: CASSQGDTSNQPQHF.

The chain carries TRBV5-6 and TRBJ2-7; D is ambiguous. The CDR3 runs 11 residues. Trimming pared 1 base from V and 3 bases from J, leaving 2 bases between. CDR1 and CDR2 from the germline V gene are SGHDT and YYEEEE. The CDR3 loop is CASSLFYEQYF. The CDR3 DNA sequence: TGTGCCAGCAGCTTGTTCTACGAGCAGTACTTC.

The chain employs TRBV11-2 and TRBJ2-7, with D possibly called TRBD1 or TRBD2 (6 bases each). This CDR3 spans 15 amino acids. CDR1 and CDR2 (germline): SGHAT, FQNNGV. The V and J ends lost 1 base and 0 bases respectively, with 10 bases between them. The CDR3: CASSLARGPSYEQYF. CDR3 DNA: TGTGCCAGCAGCTTAGCTCGGGGGCCCTCCTACGAGCAGTACTTC.

V usage is TRBV2 and J usage is TRBJ1-5, with 9 bases lining up with TRBD1. This CDR3 has 14 residues. CDR1 is SNHLY, CDR2 FYNNEI, per germline. Unmatched junction bases numbered 5, after V lost 5 bases and J lost 6 bases. The CDR3 is CASSLTGGGQPQHF. The CDR3 DNA reads as TGTGCCAGCAGTTTAACAGGGGGCGGTCAGCCCCAGCATTTT.

The V gene is TRBV7-9, the J gene TRBJ2-3; 10 positions agree with TRBD2. From germline, CDR1 is SEHNR and CDR2 FQNEAQ (reference sequence). The CDR3 runs to 14 residues. V shed 5 bases and J 3 bases; nucleotides not matched to a gene: 2. The CDR3 region has the DNA TGTGCCAGCAGCGATAGCGGGAGGACAGATACGCAGTATTTT. Translation: CASSDSGRTDTQYF.

The gene calls are TRBV12-5 and TRBJ2-2; 7 bases map to TRBD2. The CDR3 has 15 amino acids. The ends lost 3 bases at V and 1 base at J; junction bases unmatched: 2. CDR1 and CDR2 (germline): LGHNT, FRNRAP. In DNA, the CDR3 is TGTGCTAGTGGTTTAGGGACTAAGAACACCGGGGAGCTGTTTTTT. This encodes CASGLGTKNTGELFF.

This chain joins TRBV6-6 and TRBJ2-5; D call uncertain. V lost 8 bases to trimming and J lost 2 bases, with 12 bases between them. The CDR3 length is 13 residues. Looked up from germline, CDR1 is MNHNY and CDR2 is SVGAGI (reference sequence). CDR3 loop: CASPTWTQETQYF. In nucleotides, the CDR3 is TGTGCCAGCCCCACTTGGACGCAAGAGACCCAGTACTTC.

V is TRBV19 and J is TRBJ2-7; a possible D gene is TRBD1 (6 bases). The ends were cut back, 1 base at V and 0 bases at J, with 10 bases in the middle. CDR1 and CDR2 from the germline V gene are LNHDA and SQIVND (reference sequence). The CDR3 extends over 15 amino acids. DNA of the CDR3: TGTGCCAGTAGTATAGGGACAGCTGGCTCCTACGAGCAGTACTTC. Translation gives CASSIGTAGSYEQYF.

This chain connects TRBV5-4 to TRBJ2-7; 7 bases align to TRBD1. CDR3 size: 13 residues. V gave up 4 bases and J gave up 2 bases; unmatched junction bases: 3. Germline V gives CDR1 SGHNT, CDR2 YYREEE (reference sequence). CDR3 sequence (DNA): TGTGCCAGCAGCAGGGGACAGCCCTACGAGCAGTACTTC. It yields the protein CASSRGQPYEQYF.

A single count supports this clone. The chain combines TRBV5-1 with TRBJ2-6; D gene unclear. The germline CDR1 and CDR2 sequences are SGHRS and YFSETQ. V was trimmed by 0 bases and J by 1 base, leaving 5 bases between them. This CDR3 spans 15 amino acids. The DNA of the CDR3 is TGCGCCAGCAGCTTGGAACTATCTGGGGCCAACGTCCTGACTTTC. Residues: CASSLELSGANVLTF.

This chain joins TRBV19 and TRBJ1-5, with a possible D match to TRBD1 (5 bases). The CDR3 totals 16 residues. Looked up from germline, CDR1 is LNHDA and CDR2 is SQIVND (reference sequence). V gave up 3 bases and J gave up 7 bases, with 19 bases separating them. The CDR3 DNA reads as TGTGCCAGTAGTATGACGGCCGGCAGGGCAGGACAGCCCCAGCATTTT. It codes for CASSMTAGRAGQPQHF.

The CDR3 loop reads CATSRARAHYEQYF. DNA of the CDR3: TGTGCCACCAGCCGAGCCCGGGCCCACTACGAGCAGTACTTC. The chain couples TRBV15 to TRBJ2-7; no clear D. Germline V CDR1 and CDR2: LNHNV, YYDKDF (reference sequence). The ends were cut back, 5 bases at V and 3 bases at J, with 14 bases in the middle. The CDR3 is 14 amino acids. Full variable domain (rest looked up from reference TRBV15 and TRBJ2-7): DAMVIQNPRYQVTQFGKPVTLSCSQTLNHNVMYWYQQKSSQAPKLLFHYYDKDFNNEADTPDNFQSRRPNTSFCFLDIRSPGLGDTAMYLCATSRARAHYEQYFGPGTRLTVT.

This chain uses TRBV9 with TRBJ2-2, with TRBD1 identical over 7 bases. The CDR3 length is 15 residues. Trimming took 4 bases from V and 2 from J; bases not matched to a gene: 5. Per germline, CDR1 SGDLS and CDR2 YYNGEE. The CDR3 spells CASSPGTVNTGELFF. The CDR3 DNA reads as TGTGCCAGCAGCCCCGGGACAGTTAACACCGGGGAGCTGTTTTTT.

The J gene is TRBJ1-1, the V gene TRBV5-1, with D tentatively TRBD1 (5 bases). The CDR3 extends over 14 amino acids. Germline CDR1 is SGHRS and CDR2 is YFSETQ. Trimming cost V 2 bases and J 2 bases, with 10 bases left between them. Here the CDR3 DNA reads TGCGCCAGCAGCTTCTCCGGGACCAACACTGAAGCTTTCTTT. Translated, it gives CASSFSGTNTEAFF.

This clone has just one count. The chain links TRBV15 to TRBJ2-7, with D possibly being TRBD2 (6 bases). V was pared by 3 bases and J by 0 bases, with 12 bases between. The CDR3 consists of 15 residues. Germline assignment: CDR1 LNHNV and CDR2 YYDKDF (reference sequence). CDR3: CATSRGAGPSYEQYF. The DNA for the CDR3 is TGTGCCACCAGCAGGGGAGCGGGTCCCTCCTACGAGCAGTACTTC.

This chain uses TRBV7-9 with TRBJ2-3; 13 nucleotides align to TRBD2. The trim removed 5 bases at V and 0 bases at J, leaving 2 bases unmatched. The germline CDR1 and CDR2 sequences are SEHNR and FQNEAQ (reference sequence). The CDR3 is 16 amino acids. The CDR3 loop reads CASSRLAGGSTDTQYF. The DNA for the CDR3 is TGTGCCAGCAGCCGACTAGCGGGGGGTAGCACAGATACGCAGTATTTT.

The V call is TRBV6-4, the J call TRBJ1-6, with D tentatively TRBD1 (6 bases). Trimming stripped 3 bases from V and 7 bases from J, with 13 bases between. Germline V gene data show CDR1 as MRHNA and CDR2 as SNTAGT. This CDR3 region has 15 residues. The chain's CDR3 is CASSEDSSGNSPLHF. DNA for the CDR3: TGTGCCAGCAGTGAGGACAGCTCTGGGAATTCACCCCTCCACTTT.

The chain recombines TRBV27 with TRBJ1-6; 9 bases are a match to TRBD1. Germline CDR1 and CDR2: MNHEY and SMNVEV (reference sequence). The CDR3 consists of 15 residues. V shed 2 bases and J 12 bases; nucleotides not matched to a gene: 8. The CDR3 reads CASSLVPGQGEPLHF. CDR3 in DNA: TGTGCCAGCAGTTTAGTTCCGGGACAGGGTGAACCCCTCCACTTT.

This clone is a singleton in its sample. V is TRBV27 and J is TRBJ1-2; D remains unclear. CDR1 is MNHEY, CDR2 SMNVEV, per germline (reference sequence). The CDR3 is 13 amino acids. Trimming removed 0 bases from V and 6 bases from J, with 8 bases in between. The CDR3 bases are TGTGCCAGCAGTTTATCAAGCGGGCATGGCTACACCTTC. This codes for CASSLSSGHGYTF.

The chain employs TRBV7-2 and TRBJ2-3; 8 bases line up with TRBD2. V dropped 1 base and J dropped 3; count of bases not matched to a gene: 6. The CDR3 runs 16 residues. Germline assignment: CDR1 SGHTA and CDR2 FQGNSA. The CDR3 reads CASSLDYAGGTDTQYF. DNA of the CDR3: TGTGCCAGCAGCTTAGACTATGCGGGGGGAACAGATACGCAGTATTTT. Combining the CDR3 with reference TRBV7-2 and TRBJ2-3 gives the whole variable domain GAGVSQSPSNKVTEKGKDVELRCDPISGHTALYWYRQSLGQGLEFLIYFQGNSAPDKSGLPSDRFSAERTGGSVSTLTIQRTQQEDSAVYLCASSLDYAGGTDTQYFGPGTRLTVL.

The chain carries TRBV11-2 and TRBJ2-7, with 11 nucleotides matching TRBD1. Germline lookup yields CDR1 SGHAT and CDR2 FQNNGV. After removal of 1 base from V and 2 bases from J, the junction contained 1 base not matched to a gene. The CDR3 extends over 15 amino acids. DNA for the CDR3: TGTGCCAGCAGCTTAGGGACAGGGGGCCCCTACGAGCAGTACTTC. Translation gives CASSLGTGGPYEQYF.

V and J are TRBV10-3 and TRBJ2-7; no firm D call. V gave up 5 bases and J gave up 1 base, with 15 bases separating them. Germline CDR1 is ENHRY and CDR2 is SYGVKD. This CDR3 region has 15 residues. The CDR3 DNA follows: TGTGCCATCAGTAGAGAGCTAAGAAATTCCTACGAGCAGTACTTC. Protein product: CAISRELRNSYEQYF.

This clone was detected once. CDR3 protein: CASSHSSSYEQYF. In DNA form, the CDR3 reads TGTGCCAGCAGCCACTCATCGTCCTACGAGCAGTACTTC. The chain couples TRBV4-2 to TRBJ2-7; D is uncertain. The germline gives CDR1 LGHNA, CDR2 YNFKEQ. The CDR3 is 13 residues long. Trimming pared 3 bases from V and 1 base from J, leaving 7 bases between.

This clone was seen once. The chain links TRBV27 to TRBJ2-7; D assignment may be TRBD1 or TRBD2 (5 bases each). The CDR3 spans 11 residues. Trimming removed 8 bases from V and 0 bases from J, with 5 bases in between. Germline CDR1 reads MNHEY; CDR2 reads SMNVEV (reference sequence). CDR3 bases: TGTGCCAGCGGGACCTCCTACGAGCAGTACTTC. It encodes CASGTSYEQYF.

The rearrangement links TRBV29-1 to TRBJ2-3; 12 bases line up with TRBD2. The V segment lost 4 bases and the J segment 0 bases; nucleotides outside the gene matches: 8. The CDR3 is 17 amino acids. The V gene's germline CDR1 is SQVTM and CDR2 ANQGSEA. The CDR3 reads CSVGGLAGSPSTDTQYF. CDR3 in DNA: TGCAGCGTTGGAGGACTAGCGGGGTCCCCCAGCACAGATACGCAGTATTTT.

The V and J genes are TRBV13 and TRBJ1-6; D is perhaps TRBD1 (5 bases). The V end lost 3 bases, the J end lost 8 bases, and 11 bases lay between the germline ends. The germline V gene has CDR1 PRHDT and CDR2 FYEKMQ (reference sequence). The CDR3 has 14 amino acids. The CDR3 region is CASSFRQGDSPLHF. The CDR3 DNA reads as TGTGCCAGCAGCTTCCGGCAGGGTGATTCACCCCTCCACTTT.

This clone has just a few counts. The V gene is TRBV27, the J gene TRBJ2-7; possibly TRBD1 for D (5 bases). With 2 bases removed from V and 12 bases from J, the gap between germline ends came to 14 bases. Per the germline V gene, CDR1 is MNHEY and CDR2 is SMNVEV (reference sequence). The CDR3 consists of 12 residues. In DNA, the CDR3 is TGTGCCAGCAGTTTAAGGGGTGGGAATTGGTACTTC. Protein: CASSLRGGNWYF.

The rearrangement links TRBV19 to TRBJ1-4, with D possibly being TRBD1 (5 bases). CDR3 length: 15 residues. Germline CDR1 is LNHDA and CDR2 is SQIVND (reference sequence). Trimming took off 6 bases at V and 0 bases at J, with 11 bases between the two ends. DNA for the CDR3: TGTGCCAGTAGCCGGGACCGACCAACTAATGAAAAACTGTTTTTT. Translation: CASSRDRPTNEKLFF.

The chain carries TRBV6-5 and TRBJ1-2; no reliable D call. The CDR3 is 16 residues long. CDR1 MNHEY and CDR2 SVGAGI come from the germline V gene. V shed 0 bases and J shed 3 bases, with 14 bases lying between them. The CDR3 region is CASSYSRRGKDYGYTF. CDR3 bases: TGTGCCAGCAGTTACTCGCGTAGAGGTAAAGACTATGGCTACACCTTC.

The V and J genes are TRBV6-6 and TRBJ1-1, with a possible D match to TRBD1 (6 bases). The CDR3 totals 14 residues. Germline lookup yields CDR1 MNHNY and CDR2 SVGAGI (reference sequence). Trimming stripped 2 bases from V and 8 bases from J, with 15 bases between. The CDR3 nucleotides are TGTGCCAGCAGTTACCCGGGACGACAGGCCGAAGCTTTCTTT. It is translated as CASSYPGRQAEAFF.

This sequence joins TRBV28 and TRBJ2-3; TRBD2 agrees at 7 bases. V trimming: 6 bases; J trimming: 1 base; junction bases outside the gene matches: 7. Germline assignment: CDR1 MDHEN and CDR2 SYDVKM. This CDR3 is 15 amino acids long. The CDR3 bases are TGTGCCAGCAGCCTGGCAGGGAGGGGCACAGATACGCAGTATTTT. Encoded protein: CASSLAGRGTDTQYF.